The T cell receptor (beta chain) under discussion was sequenced for a study of chemoradiotherapy in HPV16-positive cancers. Background on the study: Candidate HPV-specific clones and shared TCR motifs came from a couple of HPV16-positive patients. The study, taken as a whole, reports: Only a couple of HPV16-positive patients supplied the functional HPV-specificity definition. During treatment, candidate HPV-specific clones and E7-related motifs expanded in tumor.

The protocol was immunoSEQ multiplex PCR, while the TCRdb copy is restricted to in-frame clones and leaves out a portion. The table lists approximately 38,000 clones, over 75% of them singletons. On this clone: Its antigen is undetermined.

The CDR3 extends over 16 amino acids. Trimming stripped 4 bases from V and 5 bases from J, with 21 bases between. CDR1 is SGHDN and CDR2 is FVKESK in the germline V gene. The chain employs TRBV14 and TRBJ2-7, with unresolved D. This sequence originates from a human donor with HPV-associated anogenital cancer. The material was blood, obtained from a patient who underwent chemoradiotherapy. In DNA form, the CDR3 reads TGTGCCAGCAGCCCCAAGCCAAGCGATCTTTGGGACGAGCAGTACTTC. This translates into CASSPKPSDLWDEQYF.